This TCR beta chain stems from a study of blood T cell repertoires in COVID-19. Germline CDR1 and CDR2: SGHTA and FQGNSA. This CDR3 is 16 amino acids long. Trimming took 1 base from V and 1 from J, leaving 13 bases between them. Only in-frame clones appear in the TCRdb table, and some are missing; sequencing was by immunoSEQ multiplex PCR. The data contain approximately 240,000 clones, 80% to 90% of them seen just once; the ten biggest clones take up under 4.5%. The specimen sequenced was peripheral blood. This TCR was recovered from a man aged 45-60 years with acute or convalescent COVID-19. This chain joins TRBV7-2 and TRBJ1-2; D is undetermined. The CDR3 coding sequence is TGTGCCAGCAGCTTAGGACGAACGGGTCTTAACTATGGCTACACCTTC. It translates to CASSLGRTGLNYGYTF.